The 29 T cell receptor beta chains below come from one sample, sequenced in a study of T cells after yellow fever vaccination. TCRdb called the 5' RACE reads again in MiXCR, with one record for every CDR3 protein. The sample yields 500,000 to 650,000 distinct CDR3 sequences, 9% to 15% seen once. The sequencing here drew on PBMCs, taken on the day of the yellow fever booster vaccination. The receptors stem from a man aged 25 to 40 who received the YFV17D yellow fever vaccine.

The chain carries TRBV11-2 and TRBJ2-1; D is undetermined. V was pared by 5 bases and J by 5 bases, with 16 bases between. Germline V gene data show CDR1 as SGHAT and CDR2 as FQNNGV. The CDR3 totals 15 residues. CDR3 protein: CASSPMGPSDNEQFF. CDR3 sequence (DNA): TGTGCCAGCAGCCCCATGGGCCCGAGCGACAATGAGCAGTTCTTC.

This chain uses TRBV14 with TRBJ2-6; unclear D gene. The CDR3 sequence is 15 residues long. Between the trimmed V and J ends, which lost 3 bases and 0 bases, there was a span of 6 bases. Germline loops: CDR1 SGHDN, CDR2 FVKESK. DNA for the CDR3: TGTGCCAGCAGCCACAGTGGCTCTGGGGCCAACGTCCTGACTTTC. This sequence encodes CASSHSGSGANVLTF.

This clonotype has a handful of counts. This chain joins TRBV12-3 or TRBV12-4 and TRBJ2-7, with 9 bases matching TRBD2. The V and J ends lost 3 bases and 2 bases, in that order; junction bases with no gene match: 5. The CDR3 runs to 15 residues. CDR3 in amino acids: CASSLNSGSPYEQYF. The CDR3 DNA reads as TGTGCCAGCAGTTTGAATAGCGGGAGTCCCTACGAGCAGTACTTC.

As to this clonotype: A read error may produce the germline difference seen at one junction end. The gene calls are TRBV6-6 and TRBJ2-1; D is ambiguous. The length of the CDR3 is 11 residues. Germline loops: CDR1 MNHNY, CDR2 SVGAGI (reference sequence). The CDR3: CASSLGWTPPF. CDR3 coding DNA: TGTGCCAGCAGTCTAGGCTGGACGCCCCCCTTC.

V and J are TRBV5-1 and TRBJ2-7, with D perhaps assigned TRBD1 or TRBD2 (5 bases each). The ends were cut back, 4 bases at V and 3 bases at J, with 20 bases in the middle. Per the germline V gene, CDR1 is SGHRS and CDR2 is YFSETQ. The CDR3 loop spans 16 amino acids. CDR3 in amino acids: CASSGGSGDSNYEQYF. In DNA form, the CDR3 reads TGCGCCAGCAGCGGGGGATCTGGAGACAGCAACTACGAGCAGTACTTC. The variable domain in full, completed from reference TRBV5-1 and TRBJ2-7, reads KAGVTQTPRYLIKTRGQQVTLSCSPISGHRSVSWYQQTPGQGLQFLFEYFSETQRNKGNFPGRFSGRQFSNSRSEMNVSTLELGDSALYLCASSGGSGDSNYEQYFGPGTRLTVT.

The CDR3 sequence is CASSIALRSGTDTQYF. CDR3 DNA: TGTGCCAGTAGTATAGCTTTAAGATCAGGCACAGATACGCAGTATTTT. The rearrangement links TRBV19 to TRBJ2-3; D is unclear. Germline CDR1 is LNHDA and CDR2 is SQIVND (reference sequence). The V and J ends lost 1 base and 1 base respectively, with 12 bases between them. CDR3 size: 16 residues.

This clonotype turned up a few times. This rearrangement joins TRBV3-1 to TRBJ2-3, with 11 bases fitting TRBD2. The J segment lost 4 bases and the V segment lost 4 bases, leaving 7 bases of the junction unmatched. Germline CDR1 and CDR2: LGHDT and YNNKEL (reference sequence). This CDR3 comprises 16 residues. The CDR3 loop is CASSPDLAGGADTQYF. DNA of the CDR3: TGTGCCAGCAGCCCCGATTTAGCGGGAGGGGCAGATACGCAGTATTTT.

The V gene is TRBV7-9, the J gene TRBJ2-2; TRBD1 might be the D (6 bases). The length of the CDR3 is 15 residues. The ends were cut back, 0 bases at V and 4 bases at J, with 9 bases in the middle. The germline gives CDR1 SEHNR, CDR2 FQNEAQ (reference sequence). CDR3 amino acids: CASSLAGARTGELFF. As DNA, the CDR3 is TGTGCCAGCAGCTTAGCGGGGGCCCGCACCGGGGAGCTGTTTTTT.

This clonotype was seen more than once but under ten times. The DNA of the CDR3 is TGTGCCTGGAGTCGGGATAGCGGGATATACAATGAGCAGTTCTTC. It yields the protein CAWSRDSGIYNEQFF. The chain uses TRBV30 and TRBJ2-1; 8 bases fit TRBD2. CDR3 length: 15 amino acids. Germline assignment: CDR1 GTSNPN and CDR2 SVGIG (reference sequence). Trimming cost V 2 bases and J 4 bases; bases outside gene matches: 7.

This clonotype was counted between two and nine times. The chain couples TRBV5-6 to TRBJ2-3; D ambiguous. The V gene's germline CDR1 is SGHDT and CDR2 YYEEEE. Trimming removed 4 bases at V and 4 bases at J, with 13 bases between. This CDR3 comprises 14 residues. The CDR3 DNA is TGTGCCAGCAGCCGGTCCATGACACCAGATACGCAGTATTTT. Its protein is CASSRSMTPDTQYF.

This sequence joins TRBV2 and TRBJ2-5; 7 bases line up with TRBD1. V lost 8 bases and J lost 5; bases outside the gene matches: 14. This CDR3 is 15 amino acids long. Germline CDR1 SNHLY, CDR2 FYNNEI. The CDR3: CASQSQADREETQYF. The CDR3 nucleotides read TGTGCCAGCCAGTCACAGGCCGACAGGGAGGAGACCCAGTACTTC. Variable domain in full (rest from reference TRBV2 and TRBJ2-5): EPEVTQTPSHQVTQMGQEVILRCVPISNHLYFYWYRQILGQKVEFLVSFYNNEISEKSEIFDDQFSVERPDGSNFTLKIRSTKLEDSAMYFCASQSQADREETQYFGPGTRLLVL.

In this sample, this clonotype turned up a few times. This sequence joins TRBV4-3 and TRBJ2-3; possibly TRBD2 for D (7 bases). Trimming removed 4 bases at V and 2 bases at J, with 13 bases between. The CDR3 loop spans 15 amino acids. CDR1 is LGHNA and CDR2 is YSLEER in the germline V gene. CDR3 coding DNA: TGCGCCAGCAGCCCGGGGGGCTCACACACAGATACGCAGTATTTT. The encoded protein is CASSPGGSHTDTQYF.

The chain links TRBV20-1 to TRBJ2-1; the D is unclear. V gave up 0 bases and J gave up 1 base, with 13 bases separating them. The length of the CDR3 is 16 residues. CDR1 is DFQATT and CDR2 is SNEGSKA in the germline V gene (reference sequence). The chain's CDR3 is CSARDSRKGSYNEQFF. The CDR3 DNA follows: TGCAGTGCTAGAGATTCGAGGAAAGGGTCCTACAATGAGCAGTTCTTC.

This chain connects TRBV20-1 to TRBJ2-5, with D hard to call. This CDR3 is 14 amino acids long. Germline V gene sequence: CDR1 DFQATT, CDR2 SNEGSKA (reference sequence). V dropped 3 bases and J dropped 1 base, with 12 bases sitting between them. The CDR3 nucleotides read TGCAGTGCTAGTCATCCCACTATCCAAGAGACCCAGTACTTC. Translation: CSASHPTIQETQYF.

The chain is built from TRBV7-2 and TRBJ2-3, with D possibly TRBD2 on 5 matching bases. CDR3 size: 14 residues. V lost 6 bases and J lost 4, with 14 bases in between. CDR1 is SGHTA, CDR2 FQGNSA, per germline. The CDR3 reads CASSPFHGADTQYF. The CDR3 bases are TGTGCCAGCAGTCCATTCCACGGGGCAGATACGCAGTATTTT.

DNA for the CDR3: TGTGCCAGCAGCGGAGTAAGCGGGAGTCTAGAGCAGTTCTTC. Translation: CASSGVSGSLEQFF. The V gene is TRBV28, the J gene TRBJ2-1, with TRBD2 matching over 8 bases. Trimming removed 6 bases from V and 10 bases from J; junction bases left unmatched: 11. Germline V CDR1 and CDR2: MDHEN, SYDVKM. The CDR3 totals 14 residues.

This clonotype was observed many times. The genes are TRBV5-1 and TRBJ2-2; the D gene is possibly TRBD2 (6 bases). Trimming shortened V by 5 bases and J by 3 bases, and 11 bases separated the two germline ends. This CDR3 region has 14 residues. The germline V gene encodes CDR1 SGHRS and CDR2 YFSETQ. CDR3 region: CASSRLVDTGELFF. The CDR3 DNA sequence: TGCGCCAGCAGTAGACTAGTGGACACCGGGGAGCTGTTTTTT.

The chain links TRBV5-1 to TRBJ1-1; tentative D call: TRBD1 (5 bases). V was pared by 3 bases and J by 3 bases, with 15 bases between. The CDR3 spans 15 residues. Germline-derived CDR1 and CDR2 are SGHRS and YFSETQ. DNA of the CDR3: TGCGCCAGCAGCTCCCTGGGGGAGAGGGACACTGAAGCTTTCTTT. Translation gives CASSSLGERDTEAFF.

J is TRBJ2-3 and V is TRBV18, with no clear D. Germline V gene lookup returns CDR1 KGHSH and CDR2 LQKENI. The V gene lost 3 bases and the J gene lost 7 bases, with 14 bases spanning the gap. The CDR3 length is 14 residues. The CDR3 DNA follows: TGTGCCAGCTCACCTCCCGAAGTATCGCATACGCAGTATTTT. Protein sequence: CASSPPEVSHTQYF. The full variable domain, rest sourced from reference TRBV18 and TRBJ2-3, is NAGVMQNPRHLVRRRGQEARLRCSPMKGHSHVYWYRQLPEEGLKFMVYLQKENIIDESGMPKERFSAEFPKEGPSILRIQQVVRGDSAAYFCASSPPEVSHTQYFGPGTRLTVL.

About this clonotype: An end of the junction does not agree with germline; a read error may underlie this. V gene TRBV3-1 combines with J gene TRBJ2-3; D remains ambiguous. CDR1 and CDR2 from the germline V gene are LGHDT and YNNKEL (reference sequence). This CDR3 is 14 amino acids long. The CDR3 reads CAGSQANSDATQYF. The CDR3 DNA reads TGTGCCGGCAGCCAAGCCAACTCCGATGCTACGCAGTATTTT.

This clonotype was seen more than once but under ten times. The chain links TRBV27 to TRBJ1-3; D possibly corresponds to TRBD1 (6 bases). CDR3 size: 14 residues. Trimming stripped 5 bases from V and 4 bases from J, with 12 bases between. CDR1 MNHEY and CDR2 SMNVEV come from the germline V gene (reference sequence). CDR3 nucleotide sequence: TGTGCCAGCAGTGGAAACAGGGAGGGAAACACCATATATTTT. Protein product: CASSGNREGNTIYF.

The rearrangement links TRBV4-3 to TRBJ2-1, with 9 positions matching TRBD2. Germline trimming cut 4 bases from V and 7 bases from J; bases unmatched to any gene: 11. The length of the CDR3 is 16 residues. Per germline, CDR1 LGHNA and CDR2 YSLEER. The CDR3, as DNA: TGCGCCAGCAGCCCGATACTTAGCGGGAGATCGAATGAGCAGTTCTTC. It encodes CASSPILSGRSNEQFF.

This rearrangement joins TRBV24-1 to TRBJ2-5; no clear D. Trimming left V 5 bases short and J 6 bases short, with 9 bases between. Germline V gene sequence: CDR1 KGHDR, CDR2 SFDVKD. The CDR3 totals 12 residues. The CDR3 loop reads CATSVVSKTQYF. CDR3 DNA: TGTGCCACCAGTGTCGTTTCAAAGACCCAGTACTTC.

The genes are TRBV12-3 or TRBV12-4 and TRBJ1-6; 7 bases align to TRBD1. The CDR3 runs to 17 residues. Trimming removed 4 bases from V and 9 bases from J; junction bases left unmatched: 15. The DNA of the CDR3 is TGTGCCAGCAGTTCTCCCAGGGGGAGGGACTTGAGTTCACCCCTCCACTTT. This gives the protein CASSSPRGRDLSSPLHF.

The chain combines TRBV6-5 with TRBJ2-7; unclear D gene. The germline V gene has CDR1 MNHEY and CDR2 SVGAGI. The V and J ends lost 3 bases and 4 bases respectively, with 13 bases between them. CDR3 length equals 14 residues. CDR3 sequence reads: CASSYMSANYEQYF. CDR3 DNA: TGTGCCAGCAGTTATATGTCGGCTAATTACGAGCAGTACTTC.

The gene calls are TRBV20-1 and TRBJ1-2, with D unclear. This CDR3 contains 13 residues. Germline V lookup: CDR1 DFQATT, CDR2 SNEGSKA (reference sequence). The V and J ends lost 3 bases and 5 bases respectively, with 13 bases between them. The CDR3 region is CSASLPQNYGYTF. The DNA of the CDR3 is TGCAGTGCTAGCCTCCCCCAAAATTATGGCTACACCTTC.

J is TRBJ2-7 and V is TRBV6-5, with D possibly matching TRBD2 (5 bases). Germline CDR1 is MNHEY and CDR2 is SVGAGI. The CDR3 runs 12 residues. The V gene lost 7 bases and the J gene lost 1 base, with 8 bases spanning the gap. The CDR3 reads CASKSGSYEQYF. DNA of the CDR3: TGTGCCAGCAAGAGCGGATCCTACGAGCAGTACTTC.

This clonotype was counted only a few times. This chain links TRBV9 with TRBJ1-1, with unresolved D. This CDR3 is built from 13 residues. The ends were cut back, 3 bases at V and 2 bases at J, with 8 bases in the middle. Germline V gives CDR1 SGDLS, CDR2 YYNGEE. The CDR3 reads CASSGRINTEAFF. The DNA for the CDR3 is TGTGCCAGCAGCGGACGGATTAACACTGAAGCTTTCTTT.

This clonotype was found many times. The junction and the germline gene differ at one end; a read error may be behind it. The genes are TRBV18 and TRBJ2-3, with D maybe TRBD1 (6 bases). Germline CDR1 reads KGHSH; CDR2 reads LQKENI. CDR3 length: 13 residues. The CDR3 protein is CASSPQGTDTQYF. The CDR3 coding sequence is TGCGCCAGCAGCCCGCAGGGGACAGATACGCAGTATTTT.